The 24 T cell receptor beta chains reported below all come from one sample, sequenced in a study of blood T cell repertoires in COVID-19 (dated by TCRdb to about 2020). Libraries were prepared through the immunoSEQ multiplex PCR assay. Sourced from immuneACCESS, this table was stored by TCRdb with only in-frame sequences that have V and J called. A share of the clones is absent; for the studies checked, an unresolved V gene accounts for under half, and the remainder has no known explanation. The sample table contains roughly 520,000 clones; only one count was recorded for around nine tenths of them. The ten biggest clones cover around 1.9% of the sample. The sample was PBMCs or T cells enriched from blood (not recorded which). These receptors originate from a woman between 40 and 55 years old who had recovered from COVID-19.

The V and J genes are TRBV7-2 and TRBJ2-3, with TRBD2 identical over 13 bases. This CDR3 has 17 amino acids. CDR1 SGHTA and CDR2 FQGNSA come from the germline V gene. After removal of 5 bases from V and 3 bases from J, the junction contained 8 bases not matched to a gene. The CDR3 sequence is CASSPLRTSGRTDTQYF. In DNA form, the CDR3 reads TGTGCCAGCAGCCCACTCCGGACTAGCGGGAGAACAGATACGCAGTATTTT.

For this clone: Other DNA variants within this sample encode the same CDR3. The chain employs TRBV6-5 and TRBJ2-1; D is unclear. The CDR3 spans 13 residues. Trimming removed 0 bases from V and 7 bases from J, with 7 bases in between. Germline-derived CDR1 and CDR2 are MNHEY and SVGAGI. DNA for the CDR3: TGTGCCAGCAGTTACTCGACCGGGAATGAGCAGTTCTTC. Its translation: CASSYSTGNEQFF.

V gene TRBV7-2 combines with J gene TRBJ2-1; 8 bases are shared with TRBD2. The CDR3 loop spans 16 amino acids. V lost 0 bases and J lost 4; bases outside the gene matches: 5. CDR1 is SGHTA and CDR2 is FQGNSA in the germline V gene. CDR3 loop: CASSLALAGSYNEQFF. In DNA form, the CDR3 reads TGTGCCAGCAGCTTAGCCCTAGCGGGCTCTTACAATGAGCAGTTCTTC.

This rearrangement joins TRBV13 to TRBJ2-3; D unclear. Germline values: CDR1 PRHDT, CDR2 FYEKMQ (reference sequence). V lost 0 bases, J lost 2 bases, and 6 bases lay in between. CDR3 size: 14 residues. DNA of the CDR3: TGTGCCAGCAGCTTAGGCCTAGACACAGATACGCAGTATTTT. It codes for CASSLGLDTDTQYF.

The chain couples TRBV4-3 to TRBJ1-2; D is ambiguous. CDR3 size: 15 residues. V was clipped by 0 bases and J by 2 bases, with 10 bases between them. Per germline, CDR1 LGHNA and CDR2 YSLEER. CDR3 sequence reads: CASSQELTGNYGYTF. The CDR3 DNA sequence: TGCGCCAGCAGCCAAGAGCTTACGGGGAACTATGGCTACACCTTC.

This clone was found a few times. The chain links TRBV5-1 to TRBJ1-1; D is ambiguous. The germline CDR1 and CDR2 sequences are SGHRS and YFSETQ. V was shortened by 4 bases and J by 2 bases, with 15 bases between the two germline ends. This CDR3 comprises 15 residues. CDR3 loop: CASSPSNGANTEAFF. DNA of the CDR3: TGCGCCAGCAGCCCCTCAAACGGAGCTAACACTGAAGCTTTCTTT.

The gene calls are TRBV28 and TRBJ1-1; 7 positions match TRBD1. CDR1 and CDR2 (germline): MDHEN, SYDVKM. V trimming: 6 bases; J trimming: 0 bases; junction bases outside the gene matches: 10. The CDR3 runs 16 residues. CDR3 protein: CASSQPWGQMNTEAFF. The CDR3 coding sequence is TGTGCCAGCAGCCAGCCTTGGGGACAGATGAACACTGAAGCTTTCTTT. Drawing the rest from reference TRBV28 and TRBJ1-1, the complete variable domain is DVKVTQSSRYLVKRTGEKVFLECVQDMDHENMFWYRQDPGLGLRLIYFSYDVKMKEKGDIPEGYSVSREKKERFSLILESASTNQTSMYLCASSQPWGQMNTEAFFGQGTRLTVV.

This clone occurred many times. V and J are TRBV7-6 and TRBJ2-7; D is unresolved. Germline V gives CDR1 SGHVS, CDR2 FNYEAQ. V was trimmed by 6 bases and J by 0 bases, leaving 6 bases between them. This CDR3 is built from 12 residues. CDR3 DNA: TGTGCCAGCAGTCTATCCTCCTACGAGCAGTACTTC. It codes for CASSLSSYEQYF.

The V gene is TRBV21-1, the J gene TRBJ2-5; the DNA was not compared with TRBD2, the D call given in the table. TRBV21-1 is marked as a pseudogene. There are 13 residues in the CDR3. Written as DNA, the CDR3 is TGTGCCAGCAGTATAGCGGGACAAGAGACCCAGTACTTC. Protein product: CASSIAGQETQYF.

CDR3 DNA sequence: TGCGCCAGCAGCCAAGTACAGGGCTCTAATGAAAAACTGTTTTTT. Residues: CASSQVQGSNEKLFF. The chain combines TRBV4-3 with TRBJ1-4, with a weak D call TRBD1 (6 bases). CDR3 length: 15 amino acids. From germline, CDR1 is LGHNA and CDR2 YSLEER. V lost 1 base and J 3 bases, leaving 9 bases between the germline ends.

Only one count was recorded for this clone. The chain recombines TRBV6-1 with TRBJ1-6, with a possible D match to TRBD1 (5 bases). The length of the CDR3 is 16 residues. Germline lookup yields CDR1 MNHNS and CDR2 SASEGT. V was pared by 2 bases and J by 5 bases, with 13 bases between. The CDR3 nucleotides are TGTGCCAGCAGTGAATTGAGGAGACAGAATAATTCACCCCTCCACTTT. Encoded protein: CASSELRRQNNSPLHF.

The chain recombines TRBV7-9 with TRBJ2-1; TRBD2 agrees at 7 bases. The J segment lost 4 bases and the V segment lost 5 bases, leaving 8 bases of the junction unmatched. The germline V gene encodes CDR1 SEHNR and CDR2 FQNEAQ (reference sequence). There are 15 residues in the CDR3. The CDR3 protein is CASSKGLVGYNEQFF. The CDR3 nucleotides read TGTGCCAGCAGCAAAGGACTAGTTGGGTACAATGAGCAGTTCTTC.

The gene calls are TRBV6-5 and TRBJ1-1; weak D call: TRBD1 (5 bases). CDR1 and CDR2 (germline): MNHEY, SVGAGI. V lost 6 bases and J lost 7, with 12 bases in between. The CDR3 contains 12 residues. CDR3: CASSLLGGEAFF. The CDR3 DNA sequence: TGTGCCAGCAGCTTACTCGGGGGTGAAGCTTTCTTT.

The J gene is TRBJ1-2, the V gene TRBV5-6; 8 bases are shared with TRBD1. CDR1 SGHDT and CDR2 YYEEEE come from the germline V gene. J was trimmed by 2 bases and V by 4 bases; bases with no gene match: 7. The CDR3 extends over 15 amino acids. CDR3 in DNA: TGTGCCAGCAGCCAGGGGGCAGGGAGGAACTATGGCTACACCTTC. It yields the protein CASSQGAGRNYGYTF.

The chain is built from TRBV30 and TRBJ1-2, with a weak D call TRBD1 (5 bases). The CDR3 extends over 12 amino acids. With 2 bases removed from V and 6 bases from J, the gap between germline ends came to 10 bases. Germline V gene data show CDR1 as GTSNPN and CDR2 as SVGIG (reference sequence). The DNA of the CDR3 is TGTGCCTGGAGTCGACAGATCCATGGCTACACCTTC. Residues: CAWSRQIHGYTF.

This rearrangement joins TRBV6-5 to TRBJ1-1; a weak D match, TRBD1 (5 bases). In germline, CDR1 is MNHEY, CDR2 SVGAGI. The CDR3 has 14 amino acids. V shed 6 bases and J shed 2 bases, with 13 bases lying between them. DNA of the CDR3: TGTGCCAGCAGCGAGGGAGGGGATAACACTGAAGCTTTCTTT. Amino acid sequence: CASSEGGDNTEAFF.

This chain uses TRBV10-1 with TRBJ1-1; 10 bases align to TRBD1. The CDR3 runs 18 residues. The J segment lost 6 bases and the V segment lost 3 bases, leaving 16 bases of the junction unmatched. The germline gives CDR1 WNHNN, CDR2 SYGVQD (reference sequence). The CDR3 sequence: CASSERAPDRGRAPEAFF. The DNA for the CDR3 is TGCGCCAGCAGTGAACGAGCCCCGGACAGGGGGAGGGCCCCTGAAGCTTTCTTT.

This clone was counted many times. The chain employs TRBV6-4 and TRBJ2-1; D not certain. Trimming removed 3 bases at V and 5 bases at J, with 8 bases between. In germline, CDR1 is MRHNA, CDR2 SNTAGT. CDR3 size: 13 residues. CDR3 DNA: TGTGCCAGCAGTGAGGCGGCGAACAATGAGCAGTTCTTC. Its translation is CASSEAANNEQFF.

The rearrangement uses TRBV10-3 and TRBJ2-3; TRBD2 matches 7 bases. J was trimmed by 0 bases and V by 0 bases; bases with no gene match: 6. The CDR3 sequence is 17 residues long. The germline V gene encodes CDR1 ENHRY and CDR2 SYGVKD. CDR3 in amino acids: CAISESETSRSTDTQYF. The CDR3 DNA follows: TGTGCCATCAGTGAGTCAGAGACTAGCAGGAGCACAGATACGCAGTATTTT.

This clone was counted once. The J gene is TRBJ1-6, the V gene TRBV30; the D is unclear. The CDR3 contains 14 residues. Germline V gene lookup returns CDR1 GTSNPN and CDR2 SVGIG (reference sequence). V was cut by 2 bases and J by 5 bases, with 10 bases left in between. The CDR3 DNA sequence: TGTGCCTGGAGTTACGGTAGAGATAATTCACCCCTCCACTTT. Its translation: CAWSYGRDNSPLHF.

V and J are TRBV6-6 and TRBJ2-7; tentatively, D is TRBD2 (5 bases). V gave up 7 bases and J gave up 0 bases, with 10 bases separating them. Germline CDR1 is MNHNY and CDR2 is SVGAGI (reference sequence). This CDR3 comprises 13 residues. CDR3 in DNA: TGTGCCAGCATCTCAGCGGCCTCCTACGAGCAGTACTTC. Protein sequence: CASISAASYEQYF.

Comment on this clone: At the DNA level, this CDR3 is encoded by other sequences in the same sample as well. CDR3 in DNA: TGTGCCAGCAGCCTATACAGGGATTCACCCCTCCACTTT. It specifies CASSLYRDSPLHF. The V call is TRBV12-3 or TRBV12-4, the J call TRBJ1-6; possibly TRBD1 for D (6 bases). The CDR3 has 13 residues. V was clipped by 6 bases and J by 8 bases, with 11 bases between them.

The J gene is TRBJ2-5, the V gene TRBV11-3, with TRBD1 identical over 8 bases. The CDR3 has 16 amino acids. V trimming: 3 bases; J trimming: 1 base; junction bases outside the gene matches: 7. CDR1 and CDR2 (germline): SGHNT, YENEEA. CDR3 bases: TGTGCCAGCAGCTTTACAGGGGGGCACCGCCAAGAGACCCAGTACTTC. This gives the protein CASSFTGGHRQETQYF. The full variable domain, rest sourced from reference TRBV11-3 and TRBJ2-5, is EAGVVQSPRYKIIEKKQPVAFWCNPISGHNTLYWYLQNLGQGPELLIRYENEEAVDDSQLPKDRFSAERLKGVDSTLKIQPAELGDSAVYLCASSFTGGHRQETQYFGPGTRLLVL.

The rearrangement joins TRBV4-3 to TRBJ2-7; 10 bases match TRBD1. The germline gives CDR1 LGHNA, CDR2 YSLEER. The CDR3 spans 13 residues. J was trimmed by 4 bases and V by 8 bases; bases with no gene match: 5. The CDR3 is CASGRDRGYEQYF. The CDR3 DNA is TGCGCCAGCGGGCGGGACAGGGGATACGAGCAGTACTTC.